Reported below is one T cell receptor (beta chain). This record belongs to a study of blood T cell repertoires in COVID-19. Study overall: Sources were T cells, B-cell-depleted T cells, or PBMCs; the material itself was cDNA or gDNA.

As handled by the study authors: Researchers report that nucleated cell counts were estimated from reference gene primer amplification. TCRdb's table, derived via immunoSEQ multiplex PCR, lists solely in-frame clones and lacks some. The V and J calls and clone size come from that table; D and trimming were worked out from the DNA. The sample has 90,000 to 120,000 clones; more than 80% are singletons. Germline V gene lookup returns CDR1 SGHTA and CDR2 FQGNSA. The CDR3 sequence is 14 residues long. V was shortened by 5 bases and J by 0 bases, with 8 bases between the two germline ends. This clonotype was obtained from a man in his forties or fifties with active or convalescent COVID-19. The rearrangement joins TRBV7-2 to TRBJ1-3; perhaps TRBD1 as D (5 bases). Sample: peripheral blood. CDR3: CASSRGGSGNTIYF. In DNA form, the CDR3 reads TGTGCCAGCAGCCGGGGGGGCTCTGGAAACACCATATATTTT.